A single sample is the source of the 22 T cell receptor beta chains below, sequenced in a study of cytomegalovirus exposure and HLA in healthy donors. Libraries were prepared by immunoSEQ multiplex PCR; TCRdb keeps only in-frame clonotypes and omits some of them. The sample lists roughly 300,000 clones, about nine tenths seen once, with 1.2% in the top ten. Sequenced: PBMCs. The receptor source for this set is a woman aged 25 to 39 in good health and CMV-seropositive.

The rearrangement uses TRBV10-3 and TRBJ2-7; 7 bases match TRBD1. The J segment lost 2 bases and the V segment lost 7 bases, leaving 8 bases of the junction unmatched. Germline assignment: CDR1 ENHRY and CDR2 SYGVKD. The CDR3 contains 14 residues. The CDR3 protein is CAITQQGSTYEQYF. CDR3 coding DNA: TGTGCCATCACCCAACAGGGGTCCACCTACGAGCAGTACTTC.

This clone has a handful of counts. The chain carries TRBV28 and TRBJ2-7, with D possibly being TRBD2 (6 bases). Trimming took 7 bases from V and 3 from J, leaving 19 bases between them. Germline CDR1 is MDHEN and CDR2 is SYDVKM. CDR3 length equals 15 residues. The CDR3 region has the DNA TGTGCCAGCACCTCCGAGGGATTTAGCGGCTACGAGCAGTACTTC. Translated, it gives CASTSEGFSGYEQYF.

The genes are TRBV6-5 and TRBJ1-5; TRBD1 is a possible D gene (5 bases). This CDR3 contains 15 residues. Germline V gene lookup returns CDR1 MNHEY and CDR2 SVGAGI. V was clipped by 0 bases and J by 7 bases, with 13 bases between them. The DNA of the CDR3 is TGTGCCAGCAGTTACTCGGGGGGAAGTGAGCAGCCCCAGCATTTT. This gives the protein CASSYSGGSEQPQHF.

V usage is TRBV7-7 and J usage is TRBJ2-7, with 10 bases aligning to TRBD1. CDR3 length: 20 amino acids. Germline trimming cut 1 base from V and 2 bases from J; bases unmatched to any gene: 17. From germline, CDR1 is SSHAT and CDR2 FNYEAQ (reference sequence). DNA of the CDR3: TGTGCCAGCAGCTTAGGTTTTGGGACAGGGGCCAATACGGGCCCCTACGAGCAGTACTTC. Protein product: CASSLGFGTGANTGPYEQYF.

The chain employs TRBV4-3 and TRBJ2-1; 11 bases are shared with TRBD2. Germline V gives CDR1 LGHNA, CDR2 YSLEER. The CDR3 has 19 residues. V lost 0 bases to trimming and J lost 0 bases; unmatched junction nucleotides: 7. CDR3 in amino acids: CASSQDRGLAESSYNEQFF. In DNA, the CDR3 is TGCGCCAGCAGCCAAGATCGGGGACTAGCGGAGAGCTCCTACAATGAGCAGTTCTTC.

This sequence joins TRBV7-3 and TRBJ1-6; TRBD1 aligns across 9 bases. After removal of 3 bases from V and 6 bases from J, the junction contained 3 bases not matched to a gene. The germline V gene has CDR1 SGHTA and CDR2 FQGTGA. The CDR3 spans 15 residues. CDR3 region: CASSFGGQGNSPLHF. The DNA for the CDR3 is TGTGCCAGCAGCTTCGGGGGACAGGGTAATTCACCCCTCCACTTT.

This chain joins TRBV2 and TRBJ1-1; no clear D gene. Germline V lookup: CDR1 SNHLY, CDR2 FYNNEI. The CDR3 covers 15 residues. Deletions cut 2 bases from V and 0 bases from J, with 10 bases between. In DNA form, the CDR3 reads TGTGCCAGCAGTGAATTGGCCAGCCTGAACACTGAAGCTTTCTTT. Translated, it gives CASSELASLNTEAFF. The full variable domain, rest sourced from reference TRBV2 and TRBJ1-1, is EPEVTQTPSHQVTQMGQEVILRCVPISNHLYFYWYRQILGQKVEFLVSFYNNEISEKSEIFDDQFSVERPDGSNFTLKIRSTKLEDSAMYFCASSELASLNTEAFFGQGTRLTVV.

This clone was seen a single time. The CDR3 DNA follows: TGTGCCAGCAGCTCCACCAAGGGAGGCCGCACTGAAGCTTTCTTT. Amino acids: CASSSTKGGRTEAFF. The V gene is TRBV5-6, the J gene TRBJ1-1; D not resolved. The CDR3 is made up of 15 amino acids. Trimming removed 3 bases at V and 4 bases at J, with 16 bases between. Germline V CDR1 and CDR2: SGHDT, YYEEEE.

The V gene is TRBV7-7, the J gene TRBJ2-5; D might be TRBD2 (6 bases). Deletions cut 3 bases from V and 1 base from J, with 9 bases between. Germline assignment: CDR1 SSHAT and CDR2 FNYEAQ (reference sequence). The CDR3 runs to 14 residues. The CDR3 region is CASSLSSGQETQYF. In DNA form, the CDR3 reads TGTGCCAGCAGCTTGAGTAGCGGCCAAGAGACCCAGTACTTC.

This chain connects TRBV6-6 to TRBJ1-1; 9 bases agree with TRBD1. The V gene end was trimmed by 10 bases and the J gene end by 2 bases; junction bases not matched to a gene: 5. This CDR3 spans 13 amino acids. Germline assignment: CDR1 MNHNY and CDR2 SVGAGI (reference sequence). This chain's CDR3 is CATLDRGNTEAFF. As DNA, the CDR3 is TGTGCCACACTGGACAGGGGAAACACTGAAGCTTTCTTT.

The V gene is TRBV29-1, the J gene TRBJ2-7; TRBD1 might be the D (6 bases). V was shortened by 1 base and J by 4 bases, with 14 bases between the two germline ends. This CDR3 contains 14 residues. The germline V gene has CDR1 SQVTM and CDR2 ANQGSEA. This chain's CDR3 is CSVEGGHTGYEQYF. The CDR3 DNA reads as TGCAGCGTTGAAGGGGGGCACACTGGTTACGAGCAGTACTTC.

The chain combines TRBV7-6 with TRBJ2-7; weak D call: TRBD1 (6 bases). This CDR3 comprises 15 residues. Looked up from germline, CDR1 is SGHVS and CDR2 is FNYEAQ. The ends were cut back, 4 bases at V and 2 bases at J, with 15 bases in the middle. CDR3 loop: CASSSRQVPTYEQYF. In DNA form, the CDR3 reads TGTGCCAGCAGCTCTAGACAGGTACCTACCTACGAGCAGTACTTC.

J is TRBJ2-5 and V is TRBV7-2; the D gene could be TRBD1 or TRBD2 (6 bases each). The CDR3 contains 15 residues. The germline V gene encodes CDR1 SGHTA and CDR2 FQGNSA. Trimming removed 1 base from V and 0 bases from J, with 9 bases in between. DNA of the CDR3: TGTGCCAGCAGCTTAGACGGGGGCAACCAAGAGACCCAGTACTTC. Encoded protein: CASSLDGGNQETQYF.

V gene TRBV5-5 combines with J gene TRBJ2-5; D not resolved. The V and J ends lost 2 bases and 5 bases respectively, with 10 bases between them. There are 13 residues in the CDR3. The germline V gene encodes CDR1 SGHKS and CDR2 YYEKEE (reference sequence). The CDR3 reads CASSFIGWETQYF. In nucleotides, the CDR3 is TGTGCCAGCAGCTTTATAGGGTGGGAGACCCAGTACTTC.

This chain links TRBV25-1 with TRBJ1-5, with D uncertain. CDR3 length: 12 amino acids. The ends were cut back, 5 bases at V and 4 bases at J, with 6 bases in the middle. Germline-derived CDR1 and CDR2 are MGHDK and SYGVNS. The DNA for the CDR3 is TGTGCCAGCAGTAACGAAAATCAGCCCCAGCATTTT. Its protein is CASSNENQPQHF.

The CDR3 DNA reads as TGTGCCAGCAGTCGGGGGACAGGGGGCGCGTATACGCAGTATTTT. Its protein product is CASSRGTGGAYTQYF. The rearrangement links TRBV27 to TRBJ2-3; 12 bases map to TRBD1. CDR3 length: 15 amino acids. The J segment lost 7 bases and the V segment lost 5 bases, leaving 7 bases of the junction unmatched. Germline V gives CDR1 MNHEY, CDR2 SMNVEV (reference sequence).

The chain carries TRBV10-3 and TRBJ2-1; D gene uncertain. CDR3 length: 12 amino acids. CDR1 is ENHRY and CDR2 is SYGVKD in the germline V gene. V lost 2 bases, J lost 12 bases, and 11 bases lay in between. The chain's CDR3 is CAISEGGGRQFF. The CDR3 DNA reads as TGTGCCATCAGTGAGGGTGGTGGAAGGCAGTTCTTC.

V is TRBV6-1 and J is TRBJ2-7; possible D gene TRBD1, 5 bases. V was pared by 1 base and J by 6 bases, with 13 bases between. The CDR3 has 14 amino acids. Germline V gene sequence: CDR1 MNHNS, CDR2 SASEGT. CDR3 protein: CASSEVGPRSEQYF. In DNA form, the CDR3 reads TGTGCCAGCAGTGAAGTGGGGCCTAGGAGCGAGCAGTACTTC.

The sample holds a few counts of this clone. The rearrangement uses TRBV30 and TRBJ2-7, with no clear D. Germline V gene lookup returns CDR1 GTSNPN and CDR2 SVGIG (reference sequence). The CDR3 loop spans 12 amino acids. The germline V and J ends were trimmed by 3 bases and 2 bases, with 8 bases remaining between them. Here the CDR3 DNA reads TGTGCCTGGAGGGCAGGCACCTACGAGCAGTACTTC. Protein sequence: CAWRAGTYEQYF.

The gene calls are TRBV28 and TRBJ1-5; no reliable D call. Trimming shortened V by 4 bases and J by 7 bases, and 14 bases separated the two germline ends. Germline CDR1 is MDHEN and CDR2 is SYDVKM. The CDR3 spans 14 residues. CDR3 sequence: CASSSGFSIQPQHF. CDR3 coding DNA: TGTGCCAGCAGTTCAGGTTTCTCAATCCAGCCCCAGCATTTT.

The chain recombines TRBV27 with TRBJ2-1, with 8 nucleotides matching TRBD2. The V gene end was trimmed by 5 bases and the J gene end by 7 bases; junction bases not matched to a gene: 10. The CDR3 consists of 15 residues. CDR1 and CDR2 (germline): MNHEY, SMNVEV (reference sequence). The CDR3 DNA reads TGTGCCAGCAGTCACGGACTAGCTGGGGGGAATGAGCAGTTCTTC. Translated, it gives CASSHGLAGGNEQFF.

CDR3 bases: TGCGCCAGCAGCCCTGTAGTAGCGGGATTTACACTCTCCTACGAGCAGTACTTC. The encoded protein is CASSPVVAGFTLSYEQYF. The chain recombines TRBV10-1 with TRBJ2-7; 8 nucleotides match TRBD2. Unmatched junction bases numbered 16, after V lost 6 bases and J lost 0 bases. Per germline, CDR1 WNHNN and CDR2 SYGVQD (reference sequence). This CDR3 is 18 amino acids long.